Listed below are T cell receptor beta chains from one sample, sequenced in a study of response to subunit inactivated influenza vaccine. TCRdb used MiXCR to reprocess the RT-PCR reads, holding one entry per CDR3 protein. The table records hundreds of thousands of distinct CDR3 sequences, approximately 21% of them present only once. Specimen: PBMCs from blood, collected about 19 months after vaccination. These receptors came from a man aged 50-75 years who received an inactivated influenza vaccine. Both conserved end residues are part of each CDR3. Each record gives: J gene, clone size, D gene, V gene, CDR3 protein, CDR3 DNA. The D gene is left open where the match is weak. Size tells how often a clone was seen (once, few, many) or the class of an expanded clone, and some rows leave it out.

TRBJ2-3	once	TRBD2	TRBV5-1	CASSLAGRGVTDTQYF	TGCGCCAGCAGCTTGGCCGGCCGGGGGGTCACAGATACGCAGTATTTT
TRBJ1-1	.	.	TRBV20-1	CSASEGGAFF	TGCAGTGCTAGCGAGGGGGGCGCTTTCTTT
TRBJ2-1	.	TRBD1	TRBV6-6	CASRGTEWNEQFF	TGTGCCAGCAGGGGGACAGAGTGGAATGAGCAGTTCTTC
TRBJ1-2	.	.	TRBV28	CASSLTPRGTDGYTF	TGTGCCAGCAGTCTAACTCCTCGGGGTACGGATGGCTACACCTTC
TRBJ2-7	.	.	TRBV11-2	CASSPNRYEQYF	TGTGCCAGCAGCCCGAACCGCTACGAGCAGTACTTC
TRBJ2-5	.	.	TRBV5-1	CASSQLTGQETQYF	TGCGCCAGCAGCCAACTCACAGGCCAAGAGACCCAGTACTTC
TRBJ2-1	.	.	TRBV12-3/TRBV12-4	CASSLRTHGGEQFF	TGTGCCAGCAGCCTAAGGACTCACGGTGGTGAGCAGTTCTTC
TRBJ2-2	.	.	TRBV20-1	CSANRWFNTGELFF	TGCAGTGCTAACAGGTGGTTTAACACCGGGGAGCTGTTTTTT
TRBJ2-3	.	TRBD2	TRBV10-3	CAISEWLAEIDTQYF	TGTGCCATCAGTGAGTGGCTAGCGGAGATAGATACGCAGTATTTT
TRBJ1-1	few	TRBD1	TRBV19	CASSIGQVNTEAFF	TGTGCCAGTAGTATTGGACAGGTGAACACTGAAGCTTTCTTT
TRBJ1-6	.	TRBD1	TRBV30	CAWSARQGSTSPLHF	TGTGCCTGGAGTGCCCGACAGGGGAGTACTTCACCCCTCCACTTT
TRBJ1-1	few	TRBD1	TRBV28	CASRDRGAIPEAFF	TGTGCCAGCAGAGACAGGGGCGCCATCCCTGAAGCTTTCTTT
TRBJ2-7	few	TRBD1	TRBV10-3	CAIRVGTDYEQYF	TGTGCCATCAGGGTTGGGACAGACTACGAGCAGTACTTC
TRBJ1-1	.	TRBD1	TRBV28	CASSFPYRGAGTEAFF	TGTGCCAGCAGTTTTCCATACAGGGGGGCCGGCACTGAAGCTTTCTTT
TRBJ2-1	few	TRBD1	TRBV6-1	CASSEQGASYNEQFF	TGTGCCAGCAGTGAACAGGGGGCCTCCTACAATGAGCAGTTCTTC
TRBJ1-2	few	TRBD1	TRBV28	CASSTTRQGRGYTF	TGTGCCAGCAGTACTACTCGACAGGGGCGCGGCTACACCTTC
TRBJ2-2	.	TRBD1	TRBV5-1	CASSFVIRTGGFTGELFF	TGCGCCAGCAGCTTCGTGATCAGGACAGGAGGTTTCACCGGGGAGCTGTTTTTT